The 20 T cell receptor beta chains below all came from one sample that was sequenced in a study of CD8 T cells in Susac syndrome. cDNA came from roughly 0.5 to 1 ug RNA primed by random hexamers. TCRdb analysed the immunoSEQ multiplex PCR reads with MiXCR anew, one entry per CDR3 protein. The sample holds around 300,000 distinct CDR3 sequences; 75% to 90% are singletons and the top ten take approximately 0.18%. Sequencing was carried out using CD8+ T cells from PBMCs. Every receptor here comes from a human donor with multiple sclerosis.

This chain connects TRBV27 to TRBJ2-7; TRBD1 is a possible D gene (5 bases). Trimming cost V 8 bases and J 3 bases, with 17 bases left between them. There are 14 residues in the CDR3. CDR1 is MNHEY and CDR2 is SMNVEV in the germline V gene (reference sequence). The CDR3 here is CASSLAGHFYEQYF. CDR3 nucleotide sequence: TGTGCCAGCTCTTTGGCTGGACACTTCTACGAGCAGTACTTC.

The chain uses TRBV20-1 and TRBJ2-7; TRBD1 matches at 10 bases. This CDR3 has 15 residues. Trimming at V came to 5 bases and at J to 0 bases, leaving 7 bases not matched to a gene. Germline assignment: CDR1 DFQATT and CDR2 SNEGSKA (reference sequence). CDR3 loop: CSAPEGTGDSYEQYF. CDR3 DNA: TGCAGTGCTCCAGAGGGGACAGGGGACTCCTACGAGCAGTACTTC.

This clonotype appeared once. The chain has TRBV6-2 or TRBV6-3 and TRBJ2-2; D unresolved. This CDR3 spans 14 amino acids. The V end lost 0 bases, the J end lost 6 bases, and 8 bases lay between the germline ends. Germline V gene sequence: CDR1 MNHEY, CDR2 SVGEGT. The CDR3 loop reads CASSYSTRPGELFF. The CDR3 DNA reads TGTGCCAGCAGTTACTCGACCCGCCCCGGGGAGCTGTTTTTT.

V usage is TRBV5-4 and J usage is TRBJ2-1; possible D gene TRBD2, 6 bases. Germline V gene sequence: CDR1 SGHNT, CDR2 YYREEE (reference sequence). This CDR3 spans 16 amino acids. V was shortened by 2 bases and J by 4 bases, with 16 bases between the two germline ends. The CDR3 DNA sequence: TGTGCCAGCAGCTTTCCCCCAGCTAGCGAATACAATGAGCAGTTCTTC. Encoded protein: CASSFPPASEYNEQFF.

The chain employs TRBV7-3 and TRBJ2-3; 13 bases map to TRBD2. The V gene end was trimmed by 5 bases and the J gene end by 6 bases; junction bases not matched to a gene: 11. The CDR3 is 17 amino acids. CDR1 and CDR2 (germline): SGHTA, FQGTGA. Here the CDR3 reads CASSPLGLAGPGDTQYF. The CDR3 region has the DNA TGTGCCAGCAGCCCCTTGGGACTAGCGGGGCCTGGGGATACGCAGTATTTT.

V is TRBV19 and J is TRBJ2-2; D is uncertain. Germline lookup yields CDR1 LNHDA and CDR2 SQIVND (reference sequence). CDR3 size: 11 residues. Trimming removed 5 bases at V and 7 bases at J, with 5 bases between. In DNA, the CDR3 is TGTGCCAGTAGTCCGCGCGGGGAGCTGTTTTTT. Translated, it gives CASSPRGELFF.

The chain recombines TRBV6-6 with TRBJ1-2, with 8 nucleotides matching TRBD1. With V trimmed by 6 bases and J by 5 bases, 8 bases remained unmatched. The CDR3 runs to 14 residues. Germline values: CDR1 MNHNY, CDR2 SVGAGI (reference sequence). CDR3 DNA: TGTGCCAGCAGCCTTGACAGGGGAGGGTATGGCTACACCTTC. It is translated as CASSLDRGGYGYTF.

The rearrangement joins TRBV9 to TRBJ2-5, with 9 bases identical to TRBD2. CDR1 is SGDLS, CDR2 YYNGEE, per germline. This CDR3 is 14 amino acids long. Trimming cost V 2 bases and J 5 bases; bases outside gene matches: 4. The CDR3 sequence is CASSVAGGPETQYF. The CDR3 DNA reads as TGTGCCAGCAGCGTTGCGGGGGGGCCCGAGACCCAGTACTTC.

This clonotype was picked up one time. The chain carries TRBV7-9 and TRBJ1-1, with 7 bases matching TRBD1. The CDR3 runs 14 residues. The J segment lost 8 bases and the V segment lost 5 bases, leaving 11 bases of the junction unmatched. Germline V lookup: CDR1 SEHNR, CDR2 FQNEAQ (reference sequence). DNA for the CDR3: TGTGCCAGCAGCCACCTGGGACAGAGGATCGAAGCTTTCTTT. Translating gives CASSHLGQRIEAFF.

V usage is TRBV7-2 and J usage is TRBJ2-1; 7 positions match TRBD2. J lost 4 bases, V lost 1 base, and 7 bases had no gene match. The CDR3 extends over 16 amino acids. CDR1 and CDR2 from the germline V gene are SGHTA and FQGNSA. The CDR3 coding sequence is TGTGCCAGCAGCTTAGGGGCTAGCGGAGGATACAATGAGCAGTTCTTC. It codes for CASSLGASGGYNEQFF.

The V call is TRBV5-1, the J call TRBJ2-1; 8 positions agree with TRBD1. V trimming: 4 bases; J trimming: 4 bases; junction bases outside the gene matches: 4. CDR3 length: 14 amino acids. The germline V gene encodes CDR1 SGHRS and CDR2 YFSETQ. The CDR3 nucleotides read TGCGCCAGCAGCCCGGGACAGGTTTACAATGAGCAGTTCTTC. Amino acid sequence: CASSPGQVYNEQFF.

This rearrangement joins TRBV5-6 to TRBJ1-1, with D perhaps TRBD1 (5 bases). CDR3 length: 13 residues. V was shortened by 2 bases and J by 7 bases, with 12 bases between the two germline ends. Germline V lookup: CDR1 SGHDT, CDR2 YYEEEE. CDR3: CASSFGGTLEAFF. CDR3 DNA sequence: TGTGCCAGCAGCTTCGGGGGGACCCTTGAAGCTTTCTTT.

The CDR3 loop is CASSLSTGEQYF. The CDR3 DNA reads TGTGCCAGCAGTTTATCGACGGGGGAGCAGTACTTC. This rearrangement joins TRBV28 to TRBJ2-7, with a weak D call TRBD2 (5 bases). Germline-derived CDR1 and CDR2 are MDHEN and SYDVKM. Trimming pared 1 base from V and 7 bases from J, leaving 8 bases between. The CDR3 is 12 amino acids. Looking up the rest from reference TRBV28 and TRBJ2-7 gives the full variable domain: DVKVTQSSRYLVKRTGEKVFLECVQDMDHENMFWYRQDPGLGLRLIYFSYDVKMKEKGDIPEGYSVSREKKERFSLILESASTNQTSMYLCASSLSTGEQYFGPGTRLTVT.

The chain is built from TRBV12-3 or TRBV12-4 and TRBJ2-1; TRBD2 matches at 8 bases. The J segment lost 2 bases and the V segment lost 0 bases, leaving 6 bases of the junction unmatched. The CDR3 spans 17 residues. CDR3 region: CASSLARTSLPYNEQFF. DNA of the CDR3: TGTGCCAGCAGTTTAGCTAGGACTAGCTTGCCCTACAATGAGCAGTTCTTC.

V and J are TRBV9 and TRBJ1-2, with 8 bases fitting TRBD1. Germline lookup yields CDR1 SGDLS and CDR2 YYNGEE. The trim removed 4 bases at V and 7 bases at J, leaving 9 bases unmatched. This CDR3 spans 14 amino acids. CDR3 residues: CASSPGTGPGGYTF. The CDR3 nucleotides are TGTGCCAGCAGCCCCGGGACAGGTCCGGGTGGCTACACCTTC. The whole variable domain, filled in from reference TRBV9 and TRBJ1-2, reads DSGVTQTPKHLITATGQRVTLRCSPRSGDLSVYWYQQSLDQGLQFLIQYYNGEERAKGNILERFSAQQFPDLHSELNLSSLELGDSALYFCASSPGTGPGGYTFGSGTRLTVV.

This clonotype came up once. J is TRBJ2-7 and V is TRBV28; D is perhaps TRBD1 (6 bases). The germline V gene has CDR1 MDHEN and CDR2 SYDVKM. V was clipped by 1 base and J by 6 bases, with 16 bases between them. The CDR3 has 15 residues. In DNA, the CDR3 is TGTGCCAGCAGTTTATATCCGCCCGTGACAGGCGAGCAGTACTTC. It is translated as CASSLYPPVTGEQYF. The full variable domain, rest sourced from reference TRBV28 and TRBJ2-7, is DVKVTQSSRYLVKRTGEKVFLECVQDMDHENMFWYRQDPGLGLRLIYFSYDVKMKEKGDIPEGYSVSREKKERFSLILESASTNQTSMYLCASSLYPPVTGEQYFGPGTRLTVT.

This chain uses TRBV4-3 with TRBJ2-2; D gene uncertain. Looked up from germline, CDR1 is LGHNA and CDR2 is YSLEER. The length of the CDR3 is 15 residues. V shed 0 bases and J shed 6 bases, with 11 bases lying between them. As DNA, the CDR3 is TGCGCCAGCAGCCAAGATTTCCTGGGGTCCGGGGAGCTGTTTTTT. Its protein product is CASSQDFLGSGELFF.

This clonotype has only one observation. V gene TRBV20-1 combines with J gene TRBJ2-7; possibly TRBD1 for D (6 bases). The germline V gene has CDR1 DFQATT and CDR2 SNEGSKA (reference sequence). The germline V and J ends were trimmed by 5 bases and 3 bases, with 20 bases remaining between them. The CDR3 contains 15 residues. CDR3 in DNA: TGCAGTGCTGCAGAGACAAACAGGGATAGCTACGAGCAGTACTTC. Protein: CSAAETNRDSYEQYF.

The CDR3 coding sequence is TGTGCCAGCAGCTTCCTAGCGGGCAGCCACGGGGAGCAGTACTTC. Its protein is CASSFLAGSHGEQYF. The genes are TRBV11-2 and TRBJ2-7; 8 bases match TRBD2. This CDR3 comprises 15 residues. J gave up 7 bases and V 3 bases, and 11 bases lay outside the gene matches. Germline-derived CDR1 and CDR2 are SGHAT and FQNNGV.

The V gene is TRBV20-1, the J gene TRBJ2-5, with 7 bases lining up with TRBD1. The CDR3 has 15 amino acids. Unmatched junction bases numbered 10, after V lost 3 bases and J lost 3 bases. CDR1 is DFQATT and CDR2 is SNEGSKA in the germline V gene (reference sequence). As DNA, the CDR3 is TGCAGTGCTAGTTCGTCATGGGGGACAGAAGAGACCCAGTACTTC. Translated: CSASSSWGTEETQYF.